The 8 T cell receptor beta chains below come from one sample, sequenced in a study of blood T cells in healthy people across ages. Together with a sample-barcoded 5' primer, a J-beta primer mix was included in a second PCR lasting about 6 to 11 cycles. TCRdb analysed the 5' RACE reads with MiXCR anew, one entry per CDR3 protein. The sample lists 750,000 to 950,000 distinct CDR3 sequences, roughly 29% occurring once. This sample also belongs to another study, concerning T cells of mothers and their children.

What was sequenced was blood. These receptors were obtained from a woman between 40 and 50 years old in good health.

This clonotype was counted between two and nine times. CDR3: CATSRDRPGGPRNEQFF. The CDR3 region has the DNA TGTGCCACCAGCAGAGATAGGCCCGGGGGCCCGAGGAATGAGCAGTTCTTC. This chain links TRBV15 with TRBJ2-1; the D call may be TRBD1 or TRBD2 (6 bases each). Germline assignment: CDR1 LNHNV and CDR2 YYDKDF (reference sequence). V lost 0 bases, J lost 7 bases, and 19 bases lay in between. The CDR3 covers 17 residues.

To note about this clonotype: A read error may be the cause here, since a much bigger clone is one base away. V gene TRBV6-4 combines with J gene TRBJ2-1; no firm D call. Trimming took off 7 bases at V and 10 bases at J, with 23 bases between the two ends. Per the germline V gene, CDR1 is MRHNA and CDR2 is SNTAGT. The CDR3 consists of 15 residues. This chain's CDR3 is CASTPYGPHSYEQFF. The CDR3 bases are TGTGCCAGCACGCCTTATGGGCCCCACTCCTACGAGCAGTTCTTC.

The genes are TRBV3-1 and TRBJ2-3; perhaps TRBD2 as D (6 bases). The CDR3 extends over 14 amino acids. The V gene lost 1 base and the J gene lost 7 bases, with 12 bases spanning the gap. The germline gives CDR1 LGHDT, CDR2 YNNKEL (reference sequence). The CDR3 reads CASSQVLARNTQYF. Written as DNA, the CDR3 is TGTGCCAGCAGCCAAGTCCTAGCGAGGAATACGCAGTATTTT.

This clonotype was seen a handful of times. This may be a read error, as it is one base from a much larger clone. The gene calls are TRBV29-1 and TRBJ2-5, with 7 bases lining up with TRBD1. The DNA end is a closer match to TRBJ2-7, so the J assignment may be wrong. In germline, CDR1 is SQVTM, CDR2 ANQGSEA. The length of the CDR3 is 14 residues. CDR3 protein: CSVTGTAINCEQYF. The CDR3 region has the DNA TGCAGCGTGACCGGGACAGCGATAAATTGCGAGCAGTACTTC.

This chain links TRBV18 with TRBJ2-7; 9 positions agree with TRBD1. V lost 5 bases and J lost 2; bases outside the gene matches: 7. The CDR3 covers 15 residues. Germline CDR1 reads KGHSH; CDR2 reads LQKENI. The CDR3 DNA is TGTGCCAGCTCATCGGACAGGGGCAGGACCTACGAGCAGTACTTC. Translation: CASSSDRGRTYEQYF.

The V call is TRBV20-1, the J call TRBJ2-7, with D tentatively TRBD2 (6 bases). V lost 6 bases to trimming and J lost 7 bases, with 22 bases between them. The CDR3 loop spans 14 amino acids. Germline V gene sequence: CDR1 DFQATT, CDR2 SNEGSKA (reference sequence). Here the CDR3 reads CSAGPSVSSNEQYF. The CDR3 DNA is TGCAGTGCGGGGCCTAGCGTTTCGAGCAATGAGCAGTACTTC.

This clonotype was observed a few times. The chain links TRBV12-3 or TRBV12-4 to TRBJ1-5; 9 nucleotides match TRBD1. V shed 4 bases, J shed 4 bases, and the junction held 5 bases outside the gene matches. This CDR3 is built from 15 residues. The CDR3 loop is CASSSHRGPNQPQHF. The CDR3 DNA is TGTGCCAGCAGTTCCCACAGGGGGCCAAATCAGCCCCAGCATTTT.

This clonotype was detected ten times or more. The chain carries TRBV6-6 and TRBJ1-1; no clear D gene. Trimming took off 2 bases at V and 7 bases at J, with 5 bases between the two ends. The CDR3 contains 11 residues. The germline V gene has CDR1 MNHNY and CDR2 SVGAGI (reference sequence). The CDR3 protein is CASSYLGEAFF. DNA for the CDR3: TGTGCCAGCAGTTACCTAGGTGAAGCTTTCTTT.